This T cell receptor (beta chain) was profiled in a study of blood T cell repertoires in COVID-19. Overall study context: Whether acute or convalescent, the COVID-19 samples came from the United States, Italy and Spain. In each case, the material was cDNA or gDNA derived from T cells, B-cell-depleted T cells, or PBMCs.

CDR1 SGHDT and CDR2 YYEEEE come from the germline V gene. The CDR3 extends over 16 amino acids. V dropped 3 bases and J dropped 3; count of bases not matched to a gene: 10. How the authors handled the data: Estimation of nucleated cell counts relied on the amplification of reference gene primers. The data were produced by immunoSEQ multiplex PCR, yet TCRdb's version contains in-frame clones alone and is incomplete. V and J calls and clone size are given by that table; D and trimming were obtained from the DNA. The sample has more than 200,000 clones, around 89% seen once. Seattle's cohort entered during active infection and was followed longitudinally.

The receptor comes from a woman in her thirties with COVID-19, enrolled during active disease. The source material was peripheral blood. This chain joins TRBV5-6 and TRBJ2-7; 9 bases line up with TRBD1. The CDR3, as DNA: TGTGCCAGCAGCTCCAACAGGGGGCGACGAAGCTACGAGCAGTACGTC. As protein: CASSSNRGRRSYEQYV.